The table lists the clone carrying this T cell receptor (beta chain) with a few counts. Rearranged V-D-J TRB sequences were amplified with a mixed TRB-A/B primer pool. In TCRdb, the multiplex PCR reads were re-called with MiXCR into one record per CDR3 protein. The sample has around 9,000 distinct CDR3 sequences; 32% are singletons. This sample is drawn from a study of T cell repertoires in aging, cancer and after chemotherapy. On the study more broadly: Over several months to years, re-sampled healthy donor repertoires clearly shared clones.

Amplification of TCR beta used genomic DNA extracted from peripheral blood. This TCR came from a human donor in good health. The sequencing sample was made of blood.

CDR3 sequence: CASSETVDGTDTQYF. In nucleotides, the CDR3 is TGTGCCAGCAGTGAGACAGTGGATGGCACAGATACGCAGTATTTT. The chain recombines TRBV6-1 with TRBJ2-3; D possibly corresponds to TRBD1 (5 bases). CDR3 length: 15 amino acids. CDR1 is MNHNS and CDR2 is SASEGT in the germline V gene. V shed 3 bases and J shed 1 base, with 11 bases lying between them.